These 10 T cell receptor beta chains share one sample of origin, sequenced in a study of PD-L1 blockade in urothelial cancer. Time point meaning: peripheral blood 6 weeks after treatment start. The assay was immunoSEQ multiplex PCR, and TCRdb's table has in-frame clones only and misses some. Here the sample spans 90,000 to 130,000 clones, around 90% being singletons. The material sequenced was PBMCs, taken around atezolizumab (anti-PD-L1) treatment. These receptors originate from a man aged 60 to 75 with urothelial cancer.

The chain employs TRBV10-3 and TRBJ2-1; D remains ambiguous. The germline V gene has CDR1 ENHRY and CDR2 SYGVKD. V dropped 0 bases and J dropped 10 bases, with 7 bases sitting between them. CDR3 length: 12 residues. This CDR3 reads CAISESATEQFF. For the CDR3, the DNA is TGTGCCATCAGTGAGTCCGCGACAGAGCAGTTCTTC.

The chain combines TRBV9 with TRBJ2-5, with 9 nucleotides matching TRBD2. J was trimmed by 4 bases and V by 4 bases; bases with no gene match: 8. Germline values: CDR1 SGDLS, CDR2 YYNGEE. The CDR3 consists of 15 residues. The CDR3 region has the DNA TGTGCCAGCAGCCGAGTAGCGGGAGTGTCAGAGACCCAGTACTTC. Protein sequence: CASSRVAGVSETQYF.

The chain joins TRBV7-2 to TRBJ2-3, with D tentatively TRBD2 (5 bases). CDR1 SGHTA and CDR2 FQGNSA come from the germline V gene. Trimming cost V 2 bases and J 2 bases, with 8 bases left between them. The CDR3 contains 14 residues. This CDR3 reads CASSLTSYTDTQYF. The CDR3, as DNA: TGTGCCAGCAGCTTAACTAGTTACACAGATACGCAGTATTTT.

In its sample, this clone was seen once. The rearrangement joins TRBV9 to TRBJ2-1, with 11 nucleotides matching TRBD2. Germline CDR1 reads SGDLS; CDR2 reads YYNGEE. The V and J ends lost 3 bases and 10 bases, in that order; junction bases with no gene match: 6. This CDR3 spans 14 amino acids. In DNA form, the CDR3 reads TGTGCCAGCAGCGAGGGGACTAGCGGAGGCGAGCAGTTCTTC. Residues: CASSEGTSGGEQFF.

The chain has TRBV6-5 and TRBJ2-7, with 11 nucleotides matching TRBD2. The ends lost 6 bases at V and 0 bases at J; junction bases unmatched: 4. The CDR3 is 15 amino acids. Germline assignment: CDR1 MNHEY and CDR2 SVGAGI. CDR3 sequence: CASSETSGGSYEQYF. The CDR3 coding sequence is TGTGCCAGCAGCGAAACTAGCGGGGGCTCCTACGAGCAGTACTTC.

This chain connects TRBV5-8 to TRBJ1-5; D perhaps matches TRBD1 (6 bases). Germline V gives CDR1 SGHTS, CDR2 YDEGEE. V shed 2 bases and J shed 2 bases, with 8 bases lying between them. The CDR3 length is 14 residues. The CDR3 loop is CASSFRQGNQPQHF. The CDR3 nucleotides are TGTGCCAGCAGCTTCCGACAGGGCAATCAGCCCCAGCATTTT.

The J gene is TRBJ2-2, the V gene TRBV5-1, with TRBD1 as a possible D gene (6 bases). V lost 7 bases and J lost 5, with 21 bases in between. Germline V CDR1 and CDR2: SGHRS, YFSETQ. CDR3 length: 16 residues. The CDR3 protein is CASAQGLALRTGELFF. The CDR3 DNA follows: TGCGCCAGCGCTCAGGGGCTAGCCCTGAGGACCGGGGAGCTGTTTTTT.

The sample holds one count of this clone. The genes are TRBV5-1 and TRBJ1-1, with D possibly being TRBD1 (5 bases). Trimming shortened V by 3 bases and J by 4 bases, and 16 bases separated the two germline ends. CDR1 is SGHRS, CDR2 YFSETQ, per germline. This CDR3 comprises 15 residues. For the CDR3, the DNA is TGCGCCAGCAGCTCCGGGGGGGTCGGGGGCACTGAAGCTTTCTTT. Translating it yields CASSSGGVGGTEAFF. Full variable domain (rest looked up from reference TRBV5-1 and TRBJ1-1): KAGVTQTPRYLIKTRGQQVTLSCSPISGHRSVSWYQQTPGQGLQFLFEYFSETQRNKGNFPGRFSGRQFSNSRSEMNVSTLELGDSALYLCASSSGGVGGTEAFFGQGTRLTVV.

The chain has TRBV19 and TRBJ1-1; D is possibly TRBD1 (5 bases). The CDR3 has 11 amino acids. Germline V lookup: CDR1 LNHDA, CDR2 SQIVND (reference sequence). Trimming took off 5 bases at V and 10 bases at J, with 11 bases between the two ends. This CDR3 reads CASSEGVLAFF. CDR3 in DNA: TGTGCCAGTAGTGAAGGGGTACTAGCTTTCTTT.

This rearrangement joins TRBV28 to TRBJ2-1; D might be TRBD1 (6 bases). V was clipped by 0 bases and J by 5 bases, with 20 bases between them. The CDR3 is made up of 18 amino acids. The germline V gene has CDR1 MDHEN and CDR2 SYDVKM. CDR3 loop: CASSLWGRWGRGNNEQFF. The CDR3 bases are TGTGCCAGCAGTTTATGGGGGCGCTGGGGGCGAGGCAACAATGAGCAGTTCTTC.